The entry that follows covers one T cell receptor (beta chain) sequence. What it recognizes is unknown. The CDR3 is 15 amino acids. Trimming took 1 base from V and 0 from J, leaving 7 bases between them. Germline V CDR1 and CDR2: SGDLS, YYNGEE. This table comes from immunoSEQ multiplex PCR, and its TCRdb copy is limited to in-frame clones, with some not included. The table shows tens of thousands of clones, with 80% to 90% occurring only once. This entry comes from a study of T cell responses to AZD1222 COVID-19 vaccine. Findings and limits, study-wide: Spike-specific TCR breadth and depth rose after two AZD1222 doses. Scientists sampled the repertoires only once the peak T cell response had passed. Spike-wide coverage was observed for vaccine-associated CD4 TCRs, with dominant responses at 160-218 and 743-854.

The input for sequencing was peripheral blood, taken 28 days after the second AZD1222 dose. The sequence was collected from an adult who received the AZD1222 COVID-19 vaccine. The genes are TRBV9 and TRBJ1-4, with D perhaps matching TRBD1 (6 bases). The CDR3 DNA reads TGTGCCAGCAGCGTAAAGGGGGCAACTAATGAAAAACTGTTTTTT. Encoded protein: CASSVKGATNEKLFF. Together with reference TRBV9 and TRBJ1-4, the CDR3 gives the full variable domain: DSGVTQTPKHLITATGQRVTLRCSPRSGDLSVYWYQQSLDQGLQFLIQYYNGEERAKGNILERFSAQQFPDLHSELNLSSLELGDSALYFCASSVKGATNEKLFFGSGTQLSVL.